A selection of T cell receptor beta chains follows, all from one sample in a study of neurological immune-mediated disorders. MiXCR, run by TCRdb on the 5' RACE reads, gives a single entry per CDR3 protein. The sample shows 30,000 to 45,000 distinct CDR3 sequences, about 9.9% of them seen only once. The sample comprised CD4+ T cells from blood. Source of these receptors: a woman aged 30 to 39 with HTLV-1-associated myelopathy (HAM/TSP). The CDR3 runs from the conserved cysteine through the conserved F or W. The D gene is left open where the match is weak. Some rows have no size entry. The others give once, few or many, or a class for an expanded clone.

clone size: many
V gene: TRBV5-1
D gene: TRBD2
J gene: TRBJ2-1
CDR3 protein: CASSPDPPGGSNEQFF
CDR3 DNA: TGCGCCAGCAGCCCCGATCCCCCGGGGGGAAGCAATGAGCAGTTCTTC

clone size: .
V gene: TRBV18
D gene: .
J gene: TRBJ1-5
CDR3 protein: CASSQAGSNQPQHF
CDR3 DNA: TGTGCCAGCTCACAGGCGGGGTCCAATCAGCCCCAGCATTTT

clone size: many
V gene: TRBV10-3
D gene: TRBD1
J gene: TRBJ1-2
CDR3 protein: CAISDTGGSNGYTF
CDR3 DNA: TGTGCCATCAGTGATACAGGGGGGAGTAATGGCTACACCTTC

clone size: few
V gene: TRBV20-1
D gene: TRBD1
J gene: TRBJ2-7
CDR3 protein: CSANGQGAGGEQYF
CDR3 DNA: TGCAGTGCCAACGGACAGGGGGCAGGAGGGGAGCAGTACTTC

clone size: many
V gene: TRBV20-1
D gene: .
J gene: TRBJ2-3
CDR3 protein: CSAPPSLFTDTQYF
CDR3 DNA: TGCAGTGCGCCGCCTTCCTTGTTCACAGATACGCAGTATTTT

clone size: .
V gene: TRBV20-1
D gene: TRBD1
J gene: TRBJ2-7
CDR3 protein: CSAIHRGEQYF
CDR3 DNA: TGCAGTGCTATACACAGGGGCGAGCAGTACTTC

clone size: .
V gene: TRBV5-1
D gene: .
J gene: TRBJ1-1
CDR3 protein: CASSLAEPNTEAFF
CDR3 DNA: TGCGCCAGCAGCTTGGCAGAACCCAACACTGAAGCTTTCTTT

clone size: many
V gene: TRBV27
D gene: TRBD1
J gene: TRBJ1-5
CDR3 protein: CASSRPPDRESHQPQHF
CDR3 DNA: TGTGCCAGCAGCAGACCACCAGACAGGGAGTCTCATCAGCCCCAGCATTTT

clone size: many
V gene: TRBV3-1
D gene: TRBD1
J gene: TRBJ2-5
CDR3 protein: CASSLQGAGTQETQYF
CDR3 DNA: TGTGCCAGCAGCTTACAGGGGGCCGGGACCCAAGAGACCCAGTACTTC

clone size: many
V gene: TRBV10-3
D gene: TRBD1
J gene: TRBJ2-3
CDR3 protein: CAISGDRDTDTQYF
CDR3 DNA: TGTGCCATCAGTGGGGACAGAGACACAGATACGCAGTATTTT

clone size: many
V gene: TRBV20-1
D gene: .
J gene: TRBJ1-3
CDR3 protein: CSARFEGGGNTIYF
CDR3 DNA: TGCAGTGCTAGATTTGAGGGGGGCGGAAACACCATATATTTT

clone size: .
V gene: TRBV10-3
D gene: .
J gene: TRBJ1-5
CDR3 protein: CATSRGGRDQPQHF
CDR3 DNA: TGTGCCACCAGCCGCGGGGGCAGAGATCAGCCCCAGCATTTT

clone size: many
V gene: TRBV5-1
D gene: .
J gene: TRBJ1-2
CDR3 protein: CASSLTADYGYTF
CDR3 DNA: TGCGCCAGCAGCTTGACAGCCGACTATGGCTACACCTTC

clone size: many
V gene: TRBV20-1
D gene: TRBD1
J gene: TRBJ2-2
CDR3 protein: CSARTGWELFF
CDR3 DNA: TGCAGTGCTAGGACAGGGTGGGAGCTGTTTTTT

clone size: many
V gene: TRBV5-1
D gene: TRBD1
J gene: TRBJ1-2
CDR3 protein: CASSSDRQGPSLTF
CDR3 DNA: TGCGCCAGCAGCTCAGACCGACAGGGGCCGTCGTTAACCTTC

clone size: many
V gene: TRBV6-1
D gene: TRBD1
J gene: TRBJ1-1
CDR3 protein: CASSGRGQGKEAFF
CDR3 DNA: TGTGCCAGCAGTGGCCGAGGACAGGGTAAAGAAGCTTTCTTT

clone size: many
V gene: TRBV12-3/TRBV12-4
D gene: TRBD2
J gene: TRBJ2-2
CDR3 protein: CASSPRLAEYTGELFF
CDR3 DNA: TGTGCCAGCAGCCCTAGACTAGCGGAGTACACCGGGGAGCTGTTTTTT

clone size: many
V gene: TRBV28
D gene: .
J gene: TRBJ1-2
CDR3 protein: CASRTTGEANYGYTF
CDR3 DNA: TGTGCCAGCAGAACTACAGGAGAGGCTAACTATGGCTACACCTTC

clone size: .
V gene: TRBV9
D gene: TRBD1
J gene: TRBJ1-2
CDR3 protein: CASSPRTGVRLFGYTF
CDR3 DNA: TGTGCCAGCAGCCCCAGGACAGGGGTCCGGCTCTTTGGCTACACCTTC

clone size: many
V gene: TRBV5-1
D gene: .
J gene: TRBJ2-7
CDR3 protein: CASKRDRSYEQYF
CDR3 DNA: TGCGCCAGCAAACGAGACCGCTCCTACGAGCAGTACTTC

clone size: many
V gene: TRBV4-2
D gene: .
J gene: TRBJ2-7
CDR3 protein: CASSQDSYEQYF
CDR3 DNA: TGTGCCAGCAGCCAAGACTCCTACGAGCAGTACTTC

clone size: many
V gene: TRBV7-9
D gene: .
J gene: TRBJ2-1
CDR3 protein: CASSFSVNEQFF
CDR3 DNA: TGTGCCAGCAGCTTTTCGGTGAATGAGCAGTTCTTC

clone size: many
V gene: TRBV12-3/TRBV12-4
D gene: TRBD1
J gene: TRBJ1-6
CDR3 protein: CASNTWGTVNSPLHF
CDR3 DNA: TGTGCCAGCAATACTTGGGGGACAGTTAATTCACCCCTCCACTTT

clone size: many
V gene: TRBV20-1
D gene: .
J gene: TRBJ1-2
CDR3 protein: CSARGIYGYTF
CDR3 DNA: TGCAGTGCTAGGGGAATCTATGGCTACACCTTC

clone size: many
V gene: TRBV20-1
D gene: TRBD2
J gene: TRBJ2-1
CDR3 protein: CSARASGGSYNEQFF
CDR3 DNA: TGCAGTGCTCGAGCTAGCGGTGGATCCTACAATGAGCAGTTCTTC

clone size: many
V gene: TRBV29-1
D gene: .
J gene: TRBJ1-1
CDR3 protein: CSVSRGRDSAEAFF
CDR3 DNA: TGCAGCGTCTCGCGGGGGCGCGATTCGGCTGAAGCTTTCTTT

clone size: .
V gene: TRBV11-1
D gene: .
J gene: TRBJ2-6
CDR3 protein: CTNSITGTGRPGANVLTF
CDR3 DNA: TGTACCAACAGCATTACAGGGACGGGGCGACCTGGGGCCAACGTCCTGACTTTC

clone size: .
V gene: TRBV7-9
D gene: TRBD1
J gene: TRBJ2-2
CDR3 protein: CASSLPQGANTGELFF
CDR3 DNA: TGTGCCAGCAGCTTACCTCAGGGGGCCAACACCGGGGAGCTGTTTTTT

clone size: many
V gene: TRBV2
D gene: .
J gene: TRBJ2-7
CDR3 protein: CASSPRPRVSYEQYF
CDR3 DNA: TGTGCCAGCAGTCCCCGCCCGAGGGTTTCCTACGAGCAGTACTTC

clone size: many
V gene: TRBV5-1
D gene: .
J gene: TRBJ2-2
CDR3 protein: CASKRDVGTGELFF
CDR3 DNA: TGCGCCAGCAAGCGCGATGTCGGCACCGGGGAGCTGTTTTTT

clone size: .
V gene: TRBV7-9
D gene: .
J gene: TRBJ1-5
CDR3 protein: CASSVDISNQPQHF
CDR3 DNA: TGTGCCAGCAGCGTGGACATTAGCAATCAGCCCCAGCATTTT

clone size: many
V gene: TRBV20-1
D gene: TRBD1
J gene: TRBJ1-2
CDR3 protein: CSARAPGQGRYGYTF
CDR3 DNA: TGCAGTGCTAGAGCTCCGGGACAGGGGAGATATGGCTACACCTTC

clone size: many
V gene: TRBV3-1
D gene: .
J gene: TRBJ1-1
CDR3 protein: CASSQEQILNTEAFF
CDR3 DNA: TGTGCCAGCAGCCAAGAGCAGATATTGAACACTGAAGCTTTCTTT

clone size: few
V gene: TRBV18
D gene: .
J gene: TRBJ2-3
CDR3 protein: CASSLGGGLDTQYF
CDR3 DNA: TGTGCCAGCTCACTTGGGGGGGGCCTGGATACGCAGTATTTT

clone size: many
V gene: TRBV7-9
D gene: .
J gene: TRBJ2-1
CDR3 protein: CASSLGGYGDSSNEQFF
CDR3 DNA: TGTGCCAGCAGCTTAGGGGGGTACGGCGATAGCAGCAATGAGCAGTTCTTC

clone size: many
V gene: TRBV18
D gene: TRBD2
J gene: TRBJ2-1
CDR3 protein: CASSPGGTSGGIRFF
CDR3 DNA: TGTGCCAGCTCACCTGGAGGGACTAGCGGGGGGATTCGGTTCTTC

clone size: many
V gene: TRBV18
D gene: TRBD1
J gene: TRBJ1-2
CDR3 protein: CASSPDGQGRGGYTF
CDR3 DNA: TGTGCCAGCTCACCGGACGGACAGGGGAGGGGTGGCTACACCTTC

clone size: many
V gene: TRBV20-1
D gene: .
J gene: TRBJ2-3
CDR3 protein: CSARVPGSTDTQYF
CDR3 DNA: TGCAGTGCTAGAGTTCCAGGGAGCACAGATACGCAGTATTTT

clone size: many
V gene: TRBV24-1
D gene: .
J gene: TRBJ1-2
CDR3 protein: CATSDKVNYGYTF
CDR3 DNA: TGTGCCACCAGTGATAAGGTTAACTATGGCTACACCTTC

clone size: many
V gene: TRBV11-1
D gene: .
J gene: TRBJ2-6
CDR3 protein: CASSLRAPGANVLTF
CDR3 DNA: TGTGCCAGCAGCTTACGAGCCCCTGGCGCCAACGTCCTGACTTTC

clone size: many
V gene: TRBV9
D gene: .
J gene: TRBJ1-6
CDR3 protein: CASNQGSGSPLHF
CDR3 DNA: TGTGCCAGTAATCAAGGCTCTGGTTCACCCCTCCACTTT

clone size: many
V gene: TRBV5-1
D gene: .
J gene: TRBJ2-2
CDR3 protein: CASSLTGWKTNTGELFF
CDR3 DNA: TGCGCCAGCAGCTTAACAGGGTGGAAGACTAACACCGGGGAGCTGTTTTTT

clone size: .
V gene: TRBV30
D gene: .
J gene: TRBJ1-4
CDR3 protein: CARKVGSTNEKLFF
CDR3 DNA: TGTGCCCGGAAAGTAGGGAGCACTAATGAAAAACTGTTTTTT

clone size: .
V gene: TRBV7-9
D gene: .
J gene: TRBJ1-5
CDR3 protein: CASSFYICSATGGNQPQHF
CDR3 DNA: .

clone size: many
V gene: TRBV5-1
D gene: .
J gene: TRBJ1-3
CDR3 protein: CASSPNRNSGNTIYF
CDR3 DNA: TGCGCCAGCAGCCCGAACAGGAACTCTGGAAACACCATATATTTT

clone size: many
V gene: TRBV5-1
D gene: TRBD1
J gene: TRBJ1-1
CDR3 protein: CASSSGQGSTEAFF
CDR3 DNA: TGCGCCAGCAGCTCGGGACAGGGGAGCACTGAAGCTTTCTTT

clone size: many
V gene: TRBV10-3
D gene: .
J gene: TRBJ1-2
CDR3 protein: CAISEGTYGYTF
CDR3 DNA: TGTGCCATCAGTGAGGGGACCTATGGCTACACCTTC

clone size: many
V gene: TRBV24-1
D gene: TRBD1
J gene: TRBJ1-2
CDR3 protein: CATSGPAGGGGYTF
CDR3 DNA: TGTGCCACCAGTGGACCCGCAGGGGGAGGTGGCTACACCTTC